The sequence of this T cell receptor beta chain was determined in a study of shared clonotypes between healthy human individuals. Overall study context: Researchers assigned three CD4 naive, three CD4 memory, two CD8 naive and one CD8 memory plate to each donor. Study outcomes and limitations: Generation probabilities were higher for clonotypes shared across all four sorted-subset donors than for unshared ones.

Naive CD8 cells lacked CD45RO, underwent positive selection for CCR7 and left out terminally differentiated effector memory CD45RA+ cells. From germline, CDR1 is MNHNS and CDR2 SASEGT. This CDR3 contains 16 residues. Trimming took 4 bases from V and 0 from J, leaving 16 bases between them. Data came from immunoSEQ multiplex PCR; TCRdb stores just in-frame clones and leaves some out. Here the sample spans around 1.9 million clones, more than 85% being singletons. For this clone: Antigen: not known.

This chain links TRBV6-1 with TRBJ2-7; D is perhaps TRBD1 (6 bases). The sample comprised naive CD8+ T cells from PBMCs. The clonotype was recovered from a man aged 18 to 35 in good health. Some clones in this sample may be carry-over from other donors' samples. In DNA form, the CDR3 reads TGTGCCAGCAGTGTCAAGGGACACCGGAACTCCTACGAGCAGTACTTC. Amino acid sequence: CASSVKGHRNSYEQYF.